These 14 T cell receptor beta chains share one sample of origin, sequenced in a study of blood T cell repertoires in COVID-19. Sequencing used immunoSEQ multiplex PCR; TCRdb keeps in-frame clones, though not all of them. The sample comprises 30,000 to 35,000 clones, 93% of which are singletons, and roughly 5.2% rests with the top ten. The sequenced sample consisted of peripheral blood. The receptors here all came from a human donor in a cohort sampled during active COVID-19.

The V and J genes are TRBV18 and TRBJ1-1; D remains ambiguous. CDR1 and CDR2 (germline): KGHSH, LQKENI. There are 14 residues in the CDR3. Deletions cut 5 bases from V and 2 bases from J, with 12 bases between. The CDR3 spells CASSATGGNTEAFF. In DNA form, the CDR3 reads TGTGCCAGCTCAGCTACGGGTGGAAACACTGAAGCTTTCTTT.

This chain links TRBV10-1 with TRBJ2-2; 8 bases match TRBD2. Germline assignment: CDR1 WNHNN and CDR2 SYGVQD (reference sequence). The CDR3 totals 16 residues. The V and J ends lost 0 bases and 4 bases, in that order; junction bases with no gene match: 4. The CDR3 spells CASSESPGGSTGELFF. The CDR3 nucleotides are TGCGCCAGCAGTGAGTCACCGGGGGGGAGCACCGGGGAGCTGTTTTTT.

The chain recombines TRBV6-5 with TRBJ2-7; tentatively, D is TRBD2 (5 bases). The CDR3 is made up of 14 amino acids. Trimming took off 2 bases at V and 0 bases at J, with 8 bases between the two ends. The germline V gene has CDR1 MNHEY and CDR2 SVGAGI. CDR3 amino acids: CASSYGTSSYEQYF. The CDR3 DNA sequence: TGTGCCAGCAGTTACGGCACTAGCTCCTACGAGCAGTACTTC.

The genes are TRBV7-8 and TRBJ1-1; 7 bases map to TRBD1. Trimming took 1 base from V and 1 from J; bases not matched to a gene: 12. The CDR3 extends over 18 amino acids. The germline gives CDR1 SGHVS, CDR2 FQNEAQ. CDR3 in amino acids: CASSLVGIRQGPNTEAFF. CDR3 DNA: TGTGCCAGCAGCTTAGTAGGTATTAGACAGGGACCGAACACTGAAGCTTTCTTT.

The chain is built from TRBV7-9 and TRBJ2-2; 8 nucleotides agree with TRBD2. The CDR3 is 15 residues long. Germline V lookup: CDR1 SEHNR, CDR2 FQNEAQ (reference sequence). The V segment lost 4 bases and the J segment 4 bases; nucleotides outside the gene matches: 5. The CDR3 region is CASSSAGALTGELFF. CDR3 coding DNA: TGTGCCAGCAGCTCAGCGGGGGCCCTCACCGGGGAGCTGTTTTTT.

The gene calls are TRBV9 and TRBJ2-1; 8 bases agree with TRBD1. This CDR3 has 16 residues. Germline trimming cut 0 bases from V and 0 bases from J; bases unmatched to any gene: 2. From germline, CDR1 is SGDLS and CDR2 YYNGEE. Written as DNA, the CDR3 is TGTGCCAGCAGCGTAGGCGGGACAGGCTCCTACAATGAGCAGTTCTTC. Its protein product is CASSVGGTGSYNEQFF.

The rearrangement links TRBV27 to TRBJ2-4; a possible D gene is TRBD2 (6 bases). The CDR3 runs to 16 residues. The V gene's germline CDR1 is MNHEY and CDR2 SMNVEV (reference sequence). With 3 bases removed from V and 9 bases from J, the gap between germline ends came to 21 bases. CDR3 coding DNA: TGTGCCAGCAGTTTTGGAGCGGGCAGGCCCCTTGGCATTCAGTACTTC. It is translated as CASSFGAGRPLGIQYF.

V and J are TRBV7-3 and TRBJ2-1; 8 nucleotides agree with TRBD2. The germline V gene has CDR1 SGHTA and CDR2 FQGTGA. The CDR3 has 16 residues. Unmatched junction bases numbered 12, after V lost 5 bases and J lost 6 bases. The CDR3 sequence: CASSPIAGLGFNEQFF. The CDR3 nucleotides are TGTGCCAGCAGCCCAATAGCGGGATTAGGTTTCAATGAGCAGTTCTTC.

V is TRBV2 and J is TRBJ2-7, with D possibly TRBD1 on 5 matching bases. In germline, CDR1 is SNHLY, CDR2 FYNNEI. Trimming took 4 bases from V and 2 from J, leaving 12 bases between them. CDR3 length equals 14 residues. The CDR3 loop reads CASSVPAGPYEQYF. CDR3 in DNA: TGTGCCAGCAGTGTTCCGGCAGGGCCCTACGAGCAGTACTTC. The complete variable domain, with remaining parts taken from reference TRBV2 and TRBJ2-7, reads EPEVTQTPSHQVTQMGQEVILRCVPISNHLYFYWYRQILGQKVEFLVSFYNNEISEKSEIFDDQFSVERPDGSNFTLKIRSTKLEDSAMYFCASSVPAGPYEQYFGPGTRLTVT.

The chain employs TRBV7-3 and TRBJ1-1, with a tentative D call TRBD1 (5 bases). Germline V CDR1 and CDR2: SGHTA, FQGTGA. Trimming shortened V by 5 bases and J by 4 bases, and 14 bases separated the two germline ends. This CDR3 is 14 amino acids long. The CDR3, as DNA: TGTGCCAGCAGCCCCGGCGTGGGGGGCACTGAAGCTTTCTTT. Translating it yields CASSPGVGGTEAFF.

A note on this clone: The junction and the germline gene differ at one end; a read error may be behind it. The chain combines TRBV6-6 with TRBJ1-2; D gene uncertain. The germline V gene encodes CDR1 MNHNY and CDR2 SVGAGI (reference sequence). The CDR3 runs to 12 residues. The CDR3 region is CASTGRSEQPFF. The CDR3 DNA reads as TGTGCCAGCACCGGTAGATCCGAACAGCCCTTCTTC.

The chain uses TRBV2 and TRBJ2-7, with 7 bases that match TRBD1. The germline V gene has CDR1 SNHLY and CDR2 FYNNEI. V shed 4 bases, J shed 2 bases, and the junction held 5 bases outside the gene matches. The CDR3 has 14 amino acids. This chain's CDR3 is CASSGRQGAYEQYF. CDR3 sequence (DNA): TGTGCCAGCAGTGGCCGACAGGGAGCCTACGAGCAGTACTTC.

The J gene is TRBJ2-2, the V gene TRBV28; D might be TRBD1 (6 bases). Germline loops: CDR1 MDHEN, CDR2 SYDVKM. The CDR3 is 16 residues long. Trimming stripped 1 base from V and 5 bases from J, with 14 bases between. Here the CDR3 reads CASSLSRTVGTGELFF. In DNA form, the CDR3 reads TGTGCCAGCAGTTTATCTAGGACAGTTGGGACCGGGGAGCTGTTTTTT.

CDR3 sequence reads: CASSLGQGVSYNSPLHF. The CDR3, as DNA: TGTGCCAGCAGCCTGGGACAGGGGGTTTCCTATAATTCACCCCTCCACTTT. J is TRBJ1-6 and V is TRBV14; 11 nucleotides agree with TRBD1. Germline V gives CDR1 SGHDN, CDR2 FVKESK. V was clipped by 4 bases and J by 1 base; unmatched bases: 3. The CDR3 length is 17 residues. Full variable domain (missing parts from reference TRBV14 and TRBJ1-6): EAGVTQFPSHSVIEKGQTVTLRCDPISGHDNLYWYRRVMGKEIKFLLHFVKESKQDESGMPNNRFLAERTGGTYSTLKVQPAELEDSGVYFCASSLGQGVSYNSPLHFGNGTRLTVT.